Shown below are 4 T cell receptor beta chains from a single sample sequenced in a study of T cell changes during pregnancy in multiple sclerosis. The assay was immunoSEQ multiplex PCR, and TCRdb's table has in-frame clones only and misses some. The table lists about 39,000 clones, 91% of them singletons. This material consisted of CD4+ T cells from peripheral blood mononuclear cells, taken after pregnancy. The source of these receptors is a female donor in good health, enrolled as a control in a pregnancy study.

The chain employs TRBV4-2 and TRBJ1-2, with TRBD1 identical over 8 bases. In germline, CDR1 is LGHNA, CDR2 YNFKEQ. V shed 4 bases and J 5 bases; nucleotides not matched to a gene: 9. CDR3 length: 15 residues. The CDR3 nucleotides are TGTGCCAGCAGCCTCCAGGACCGGGACAGGTATGGCTACACCTTC. The encoded protein is CASSLQDRDRYGYTF.

The chain couples TRBV19 to TRBJ2-3; TRBD1 is a possible D gene (5 bases). CDR3 length: 14 amino acids. V lost 7 bases and J 6 bases, leaving 17 bases between the germline ends. CDR1 is LNHDA and CDR2 is SQIVND in the germline V gene (reference sequence). This CDR3 reads CASTPPGALDTQYF. CDR3 DNA sequence: TGTGCCAGTACCCCGCCTGGGGCGCTTGATACGCAGTATTTT.

This clone occurred once. This chain links TRBV7-9 with TRBJ2-7, with D tentatively TRBD1 (6 bases). There are 18 residues in the CDR3. Germline V gives CDR1 SEHNR, CDR2 FQNEAQ (reference sequence). With 5 bases removed from V and 0 bases from J, the gap between germline ends came to 23 bases. CDR3 DNA: TGTGCCAGCAGCCACCGGAGAGCGTTACGGGACAACTCCTACGAGCAGTACTTC. This codes for CASSHRRALRDNSYEQYF.

Here the CDR3 DNA reads TGCGCCAGCAGCCAAGATGGCAGCGGCCGCACAGATACGCAGTATTTT. Its protein is CASSQDGSGRTDTQYF. The gene calls are TRBV4-1 and TRBJ2-3; D perhaps matches TRBD2 (5 bases). The V gene's germline CDR1 is MGHRA and CDR2 YSYEKL. The germline V and J ends were trimmed by 0 bases and 1 base, with 11 bases remaining between them. The CDR3 contains 16 residues.